This T cell receptor beta chain was profiled in a study of T-cell reconstitution after alpha-beta-depleted transplantation in children. Findings and caveats of the study: Reportedly, alpha-beta T cells present about two months post-transplant originated from several hundred expanded clones of graft origin. Once a year had passed after transplant, T-cell counts and diversity came mostly from newly produced T cells.

J lost 5 bases, V lost 3 bases, and 2 bases had no gene match. CDR1 is SGHDT, CDR2 YYEEEE, per germline. The CDR3 consists of 13 residues. The table lists this clonotype with a few counts. The antigen is undetermined. Unique molecular identifiers featured in how the TCRbeta library was prepared. Each CDR3 protein gets one entry after TCRdb re-called the PCR reads with MiXCR. The data show about 110,000 distinct CDR3 sequences, about 6.4% seen once. This sample comprised PBMCs, mostly from graft donor cells, obtained 360 days after TCRalphabeta/CD19-depleted stem cell transplant. V is TRBV5-6 and J is TRBJ2-7, with 10 bases aligning to TRBD1. The clonotype originates from a male patient under 10 years old who had a stem cell transplant for acute lymphoblastic leukemia, so the T cells may come from the graft donor. The CDR3 region has the DNA TGTGCCAGCAGCTGGGGACAGGGGAACGAGCAGTACTTC. This encodes CASSWGQGNEQYF.